The present entry profiles one TCR beta chain with its context. Its cognate antigen is unknown. This may be a read error, as it is one base from a much larger clone. This sample was included in a study of T cells after yellow fever vaccination. Template switching with 5'RACE generated the TCR cDNA and added a universal primer site and UMIs. A single record per CDR3 protein comes from TCRdb applying MiXCR to the 5' RACE reads. Of about 150,000 distinct CDR3 sequences listed, about 6.9% are singletons. Study observations and caveats: The secondary T-cell response peaked on day 5, not day 15, but was weaker. The study re-detected most primary-vaccination clones after the booster (approximately 96% CD4, just over 85% CD8). Across the CD4 and CD8 compartments, a small share of clonotypes was present in both.

Germline CDR1 KGHSH, CDR2 LQKENI. The length of the CDR3 is 15 residues. V was trimmed by 4 bases and J by 3 bases, leaving 16 bases between them. The sample was CD4+ T cells sorted from PBMCs, taken 10 days after the yellow fever booster vaccination. The receptor comes from a young man who received the YFV17D yellow fever vaccine. This chain connects TRBV18 to TRBJ2-7; a possible D gene is TRBD2 (5 bases). CDR3 nucleotide sequence: TGTGCCAGCTCACTCCGGGCGGGCAGCCTCTACGAGCAGTACTTC. Amino acids: CASSLRAGSLYEQYF.